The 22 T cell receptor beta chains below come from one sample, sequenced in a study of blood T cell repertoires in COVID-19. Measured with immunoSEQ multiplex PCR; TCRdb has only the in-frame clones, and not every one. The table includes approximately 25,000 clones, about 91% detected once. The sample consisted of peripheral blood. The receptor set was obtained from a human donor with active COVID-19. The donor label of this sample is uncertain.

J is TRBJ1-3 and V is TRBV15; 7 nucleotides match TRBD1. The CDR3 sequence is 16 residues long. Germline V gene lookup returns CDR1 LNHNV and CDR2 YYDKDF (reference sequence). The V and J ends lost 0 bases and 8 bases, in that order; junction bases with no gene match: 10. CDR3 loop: CATSRDKGAQADTIYF. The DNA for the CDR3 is TGTGCCACCAGCAGAGATAAGGGGGCCCAAGCTGACACCATATATTTT.

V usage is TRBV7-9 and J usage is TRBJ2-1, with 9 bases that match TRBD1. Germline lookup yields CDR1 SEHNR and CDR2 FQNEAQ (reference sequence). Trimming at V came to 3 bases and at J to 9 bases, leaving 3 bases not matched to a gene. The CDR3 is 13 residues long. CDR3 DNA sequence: TGTGCCAGCAGCTTCCTACAGGGGGCTGAGCAGTTCTTC. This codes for CASSFLQGAEQFF.

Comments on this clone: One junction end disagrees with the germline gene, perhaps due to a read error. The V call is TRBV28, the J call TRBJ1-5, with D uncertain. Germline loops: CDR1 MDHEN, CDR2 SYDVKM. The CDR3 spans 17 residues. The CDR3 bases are TGTGCCAGCAGTCTATGGGTCCTTGAGCCCTCATATCAGCCCCAGCATTTT. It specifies CASSLWVLEPSYQPQHF.

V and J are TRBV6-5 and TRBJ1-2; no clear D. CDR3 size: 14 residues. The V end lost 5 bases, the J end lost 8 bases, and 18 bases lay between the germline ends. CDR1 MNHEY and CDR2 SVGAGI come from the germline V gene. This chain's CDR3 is CASSQTGSLGGYTF. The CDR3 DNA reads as TGTGCCAGCAGTCAAACCGGGAGCCTTGGGGGCTACACCTTC.

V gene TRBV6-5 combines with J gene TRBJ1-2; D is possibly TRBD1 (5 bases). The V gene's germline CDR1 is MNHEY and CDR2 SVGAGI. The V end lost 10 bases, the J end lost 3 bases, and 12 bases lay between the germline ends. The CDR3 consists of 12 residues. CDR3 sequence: CATGLSHYGYTF. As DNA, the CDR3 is TGTGCCACGGGACTATCGCACTATGGCTACACCTTC.

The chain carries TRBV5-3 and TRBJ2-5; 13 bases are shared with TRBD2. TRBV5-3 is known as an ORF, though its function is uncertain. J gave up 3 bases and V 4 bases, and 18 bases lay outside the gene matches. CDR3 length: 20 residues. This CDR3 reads CARSLGGRTSGRPGEETQYF. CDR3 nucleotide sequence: TGTGCCAGAAGCCTGGGTGGACGGACTAGCGGGAGACCGGGTGAAGAGACCCAGTACTTC.

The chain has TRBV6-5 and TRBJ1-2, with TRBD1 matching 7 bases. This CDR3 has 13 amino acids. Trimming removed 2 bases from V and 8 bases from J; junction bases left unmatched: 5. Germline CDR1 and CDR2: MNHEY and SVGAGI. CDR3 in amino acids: CASSYQQGYGYTF. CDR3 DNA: TGTGCCAGCAGTTACCAACAGGGGTACGGCTACACCTTC.

The CDR3 reads CATSDFGASATNNEQFF. The CDR3 coding sequence is TGTGCCACCAGTGATTTCGGAGCTAGCGCCACGAACAATGAGCAGTTCTTC. This chain joins TRBV24-1 and TRBJ2-1, with TRBD2 as a possible D gene (6 bases). V lost 1 base and J lost 5, with 17 bases in between. Germline CDR1 reads KGHDR; CDR2 reads SFDVKD. The CDR3 is 17 residues long.

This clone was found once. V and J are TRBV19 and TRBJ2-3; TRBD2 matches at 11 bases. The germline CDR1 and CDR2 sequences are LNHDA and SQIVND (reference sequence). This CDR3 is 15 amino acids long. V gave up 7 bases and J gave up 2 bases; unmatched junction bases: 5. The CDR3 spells CASNLAGGDTDTQYF. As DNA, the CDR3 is TGTGCCAGTAACCTAGCGGGGGGAGACACAGATACGCAGTATTTT.

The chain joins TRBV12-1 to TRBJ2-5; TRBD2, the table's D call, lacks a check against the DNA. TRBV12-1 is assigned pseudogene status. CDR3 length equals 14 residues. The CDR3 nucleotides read TGTGCCAGCAGCACCCGTGAGGGTGAAGAGACCCAGTACTTC. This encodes CASSTREGEETQYF.

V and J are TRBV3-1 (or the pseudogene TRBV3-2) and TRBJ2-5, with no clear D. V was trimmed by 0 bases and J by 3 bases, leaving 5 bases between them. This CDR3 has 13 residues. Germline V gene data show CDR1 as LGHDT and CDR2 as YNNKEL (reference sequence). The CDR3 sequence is CASSQDLEETQYF. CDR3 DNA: TGTGCCAGCAGCCAAGATTTAGAAGAGACCCAGTACTTC.

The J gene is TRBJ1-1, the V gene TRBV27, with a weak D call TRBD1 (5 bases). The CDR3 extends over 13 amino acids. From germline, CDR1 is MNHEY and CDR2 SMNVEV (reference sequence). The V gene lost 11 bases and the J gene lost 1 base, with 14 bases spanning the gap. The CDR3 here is CACWARANTEAFF. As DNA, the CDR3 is TGTGCCTGCTGGGCCAGGGCGAACACTGAAGCTTTCTTT.

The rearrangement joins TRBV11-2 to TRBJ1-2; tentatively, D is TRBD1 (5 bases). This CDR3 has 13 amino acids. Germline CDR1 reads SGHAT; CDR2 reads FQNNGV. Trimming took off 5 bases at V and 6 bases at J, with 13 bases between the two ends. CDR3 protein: CASSPRGGDGYTF. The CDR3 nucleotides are TGTGCCAGCAGCCCGCGCGGAGGGGATGGCTACACCTTC.

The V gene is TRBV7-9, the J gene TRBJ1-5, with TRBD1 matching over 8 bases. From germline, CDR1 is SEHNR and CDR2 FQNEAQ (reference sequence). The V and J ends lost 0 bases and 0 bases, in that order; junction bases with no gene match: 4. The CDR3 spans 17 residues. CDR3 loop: CASSLAGTGHSNQPQHF. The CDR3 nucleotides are TGTGCCAGCAGCTTAGCCGGGACAGGTCATAGCAATCAGCCCCAGCATTTT. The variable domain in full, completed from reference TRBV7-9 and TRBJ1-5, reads DTGVSQNPRHKITKRGQNVTFRCDPISEHNRLYWYRQTLGQGPEFLTYFQNEAQLEKSRLLSDRFSAERPKGSFSTLEIQRTEQGDSAMYLCASSLAGTGHSNQPQHFGDGTRLSIL.

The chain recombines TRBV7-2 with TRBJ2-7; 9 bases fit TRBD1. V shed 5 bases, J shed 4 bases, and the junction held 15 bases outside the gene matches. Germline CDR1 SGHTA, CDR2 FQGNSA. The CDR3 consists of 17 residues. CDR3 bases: TGTGCCAGCAGCATATCAACGGTTGGGACAGGGCTATACGAGCAGTACTTC. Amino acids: CASSISTVGTGLYEQYF.

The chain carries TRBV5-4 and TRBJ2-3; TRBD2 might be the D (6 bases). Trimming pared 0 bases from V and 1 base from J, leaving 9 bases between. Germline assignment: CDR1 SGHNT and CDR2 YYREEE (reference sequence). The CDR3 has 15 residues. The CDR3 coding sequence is TGTGCCAGCAGCTTGGCGGCTAGCGGCACAGATACGCAGTATTTT. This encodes CASSLAASGTDTQYF.

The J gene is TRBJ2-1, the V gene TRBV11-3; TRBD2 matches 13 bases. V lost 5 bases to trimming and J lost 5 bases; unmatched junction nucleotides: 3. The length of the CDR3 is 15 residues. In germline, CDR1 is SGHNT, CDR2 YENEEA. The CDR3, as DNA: TGTGCCAGCAGCCGGGGACTAGCGGGGAACAATGAGCAGTTCTTC. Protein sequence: CASSRGLAGNNEQFF.

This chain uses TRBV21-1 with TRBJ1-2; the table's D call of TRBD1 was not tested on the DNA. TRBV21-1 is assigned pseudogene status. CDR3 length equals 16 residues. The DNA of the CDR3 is TGTGCCAGCAGCCCCCAACGGGACATCCCTAACTATGGCTACACCTTC. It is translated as CASSPQRDIPNYGYTF.

The CDR3, as DNA: TGTGCCAGCAGCCAGGGGGTGGCCTACAATGAGCAGTTCTTC. Amino acid sequence: CASSQGVAYNEQFF. This chain uses TRBV7-9 with TRBJ2-1, with 7 nucleotides matching TRBD1. CDR3 length equals 14 residues. The trim removed 5 bases at V and 2 bases at J, leaving 3 bases unmatched. The germline V gene encodes CDR1 SEHNR and CDR2 FQNEAQ (reference sequence).

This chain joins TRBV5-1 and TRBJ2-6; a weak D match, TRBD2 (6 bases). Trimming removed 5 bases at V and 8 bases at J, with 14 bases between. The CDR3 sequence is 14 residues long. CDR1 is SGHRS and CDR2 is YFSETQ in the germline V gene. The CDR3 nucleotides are TGCGCCAGCAGAGACAGCCGGGACTCCAACGTCCTGACTTTC. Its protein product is CASRDSRDSNVLTF.

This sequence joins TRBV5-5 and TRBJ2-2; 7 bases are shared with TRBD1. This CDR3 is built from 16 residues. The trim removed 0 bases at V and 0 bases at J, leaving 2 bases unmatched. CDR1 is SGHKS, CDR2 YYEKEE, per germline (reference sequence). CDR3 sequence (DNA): TGTGCCAGCAGCTTGGGTCAGGGGGCGAACACCGGGGAGCTGTTTTTT. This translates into CASSLGQGANTGELFF.

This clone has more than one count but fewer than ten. The CDR3 sequence is CASSQDPDRAYWNEQYF. The CDR3 nucleotides are TGTGCCAGCAGCCAAGATCCGGACAGGGCCTATTGGAACGAGCAGTACTTC. The chain couples TRBV4-2 to TRBJ2-7, with 8 bases identical to TRBD1. The CDR3 is 17 amino acids. The germline CDR1 and CDR2 sequences are LGHNA and YNFKEQ. V shed 0 bases, J shed 5 bases, and the junction held 12 bases outside the gene matches.